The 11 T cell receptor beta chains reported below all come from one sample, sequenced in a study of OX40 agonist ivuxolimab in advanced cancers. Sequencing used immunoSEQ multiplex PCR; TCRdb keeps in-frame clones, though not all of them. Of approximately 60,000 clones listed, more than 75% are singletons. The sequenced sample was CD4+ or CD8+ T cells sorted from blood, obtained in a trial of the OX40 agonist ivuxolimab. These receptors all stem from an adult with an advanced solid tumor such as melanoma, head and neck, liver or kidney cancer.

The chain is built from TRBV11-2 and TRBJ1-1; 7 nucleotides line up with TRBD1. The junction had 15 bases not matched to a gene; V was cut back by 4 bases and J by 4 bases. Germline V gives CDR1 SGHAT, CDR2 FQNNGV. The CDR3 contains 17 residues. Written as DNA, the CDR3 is TGTGCCAGCAGCTCGATAGGAGACAGGGATGGGGCCACTGAAGCTTTCTTT. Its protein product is CASSSIGDRDGATEAFF.

CDR3 DNA sequence: TGTGCCAGCTCACCGTTGGGACCTGAGACCCAGTACTTC. Translated: CASSPLGPETQYF. The V call is TRBV18, the J call TRBJ2-5; D is possibly TRBD1 or TRBD2 (5 bases each). This CDR3 is built from 13 residues. CDR1 and CDR2 from the germline V gene are KGHSH and LQKENI. The germline V and J ends were trimmed by 3 bases and 5 bases, with 10 bases remaining between them.

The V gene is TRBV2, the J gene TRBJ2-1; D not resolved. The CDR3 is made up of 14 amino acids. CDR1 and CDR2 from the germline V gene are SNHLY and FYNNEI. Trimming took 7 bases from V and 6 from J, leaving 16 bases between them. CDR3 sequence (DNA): TGTGCCAGCACCGAAGTGAGTAATGGCAATGAGCAGTTCTTC. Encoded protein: CASTEVSNGNEQFF.

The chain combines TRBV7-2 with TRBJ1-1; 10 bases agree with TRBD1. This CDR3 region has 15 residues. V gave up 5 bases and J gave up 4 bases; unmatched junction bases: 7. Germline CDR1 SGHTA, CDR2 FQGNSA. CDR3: CASSQRTGGPTEAFF. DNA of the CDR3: TGTGCCAGCAGCCAGCGGACAGGGGGACCCACTGAAGCTTTCTTT.

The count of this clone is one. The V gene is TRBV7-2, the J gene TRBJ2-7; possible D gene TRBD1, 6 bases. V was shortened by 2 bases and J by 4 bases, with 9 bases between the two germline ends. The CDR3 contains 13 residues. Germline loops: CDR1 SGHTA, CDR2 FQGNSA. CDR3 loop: CASSLNQGYEQYF. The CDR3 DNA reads TGTGCCAGCAGCTTAAACCAGGGGTACGAGCAGTACTTC.

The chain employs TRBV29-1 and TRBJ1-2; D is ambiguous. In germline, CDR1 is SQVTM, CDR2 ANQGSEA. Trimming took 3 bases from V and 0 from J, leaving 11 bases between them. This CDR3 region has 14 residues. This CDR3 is CSVDDGGANYGYTF. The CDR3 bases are TGCAGCGTTGATGATGGTGGGGCTAACTATGGCTACACCTTC. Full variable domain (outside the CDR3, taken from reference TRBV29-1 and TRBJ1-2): SAVISQKPSRDICQRGTSLTIQCQVDSQVTMMFWYRQQPGQSLTLIATANQGSEATYESGFVIDKFPISRPNLTFSTLTVSNMSPEDSSIYLCSVDDGGANYGYTFGSGTRLTVV.

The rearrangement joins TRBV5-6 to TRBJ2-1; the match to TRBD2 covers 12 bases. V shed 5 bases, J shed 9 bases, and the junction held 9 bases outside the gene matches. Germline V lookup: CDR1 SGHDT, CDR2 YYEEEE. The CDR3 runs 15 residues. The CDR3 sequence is CASRNLAGGTGEQFF. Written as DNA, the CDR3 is TGTGCCAGCAGAAATCTAGCGGGGGGGACAGGTGAGCAGTTCTTC. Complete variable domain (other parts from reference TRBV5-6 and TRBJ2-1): DAGVTQSPTHLIKTRGQQVTLRCSPKSGHDTVSWYQQALGQGPQFIFQYYEEEERQRGNFPDRFSGHQFPNYSSELNVNALLLGDSALYLCASRNLAGGTGEQFFGPGTRLTVL.

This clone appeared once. CDR3 residues: CASSYSAGHMNTEAFF. The CDR3, as DNA: TGTGCCAGCAGTTACTCTGCAGGACACATGAACACTGAAGCTTTCTTT. This chain links TRBV6-5 with TRBJ1-1; perhaps TRBD1 as D (5 bases). V dropped 0 bases and J dropped 0 bases, with 11 bases sitting between them. The CDR3 is 16 amino acids. CDR1 and CDR2 (germline): MNHEY, SVGAGI.

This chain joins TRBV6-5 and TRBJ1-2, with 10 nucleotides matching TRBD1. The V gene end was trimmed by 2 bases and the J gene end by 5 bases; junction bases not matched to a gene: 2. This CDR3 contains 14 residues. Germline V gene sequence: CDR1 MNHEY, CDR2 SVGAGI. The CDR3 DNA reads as TGTGCCAGCAGTTACCGGGACAGGGGTTATGGCTACACCTTC. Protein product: CASSYRDRGYGYTF.

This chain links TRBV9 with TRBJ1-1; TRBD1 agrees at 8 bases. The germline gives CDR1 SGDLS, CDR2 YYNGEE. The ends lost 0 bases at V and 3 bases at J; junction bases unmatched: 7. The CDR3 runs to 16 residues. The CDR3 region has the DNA TGTGCCAGCAGCGTAGCGGCAGGGGGCAGGGACACTGAAGCTTTCTTT. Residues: CASSVAAGGRDTEAFF. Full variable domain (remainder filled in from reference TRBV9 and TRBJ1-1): DSGVTQTPKHLITATGQRVTLRCSPRSGDLSVYWYQQSLDQGLQFLIQYYNGEERAKGNILERFSAQQFPDLHSELNLSSLELGDSALYFCASSVAAGGRDTEAFFGQGTRLTVV.

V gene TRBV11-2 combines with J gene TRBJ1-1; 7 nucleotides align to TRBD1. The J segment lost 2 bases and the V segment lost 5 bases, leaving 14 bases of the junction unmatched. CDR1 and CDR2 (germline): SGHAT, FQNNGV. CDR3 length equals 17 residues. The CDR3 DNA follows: TGTGCCAGCAGCACCACGGCAGGGGGGGCACCCAACACTGAAGCTTTCTTT. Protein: CASSTTAGGAPNTEAFF.